One and the same sample provided the 2 T cell receptor beta chains below, sequenced in a study of cytomegalovirus exposure and HLA in healthy donors. The primer mix had 60 Vbeta and 13 Jbeta primers. Measured with immunoSEQ multiplex PCR; TCRdb has only the in-frame clones, and not every one. The data show 270,000 or so clones, roughly 90% seen once. Input material: PBMCs. These receptors all stem from a man between 40 and 49 years old in good health and CMV-seropositive.

This clone was observed once. The chain has TRBV9 and TRBJ2-1, with D maybe TRBD2 (7 bases). The CDR3 has 15 amino acids. Germline-derived CDR1 and CDR2 are SGDLS and YYNGEE. Trimming stripped 7 bases from V and 10 bases from J, with 24 bases between. The CDR3 DNA reads as TGTGCCAGCGCAAAGGGGGGGGCGGGGTACGTGGAGCAGTTCTTC. Amino acids: CASAKGGAGYVEQFF.

This sequence joins TRBV19 and TRBJ2-7; D may be TRBD2 (6 bases). The V end lost 4 bases, the J end lost 7 bases, and 17 bases lay between the germline ends. Germline CDR1 and CDR2: LNHDA and SQIVND (reference sequence). This CDR3 is 14 amino acids long. The CDR3 DNA follows: TGTGCCAGTAGTAAAAGTCAGAGGGCGGGAGAGCAGTACTTC. It encodes CASSKSQRAGEQYF. The variable domain in full, with the rest retrieved from reference TRBV19 and TRBJ2-7, is DGGITQSPKYLFRKEGQNVTLSCEQNLNHDAMYWYRQDPGQGLRLIYYSQIVNDFQKGDIAEGYSVSREKKESFPLTVTSAQKNPTAFYLCASSKSQRAGEQYFGPGTRLTVT.